The clone carrying this TCR beta chain was seen at least ten times. Its antigen is not identified. This entry belongs to a study of T cell repertoires in cytomegalovirus infection. Study-wide context: Public signatures in TCR beta pointed to CMV infection and matching HLA type. Notes on the study in general: Across the ex vivo response, the dominant clonotypes were HLA-C-restricted CMV-specific TCR beta clonotypes.

TCRdb passed the reads through MiXCR, listing each CDR3 protein once. This table has about 140,000 distinct CDR3 sequences, under 8% appearing once. Germline CDR1 is SQVTM and CDR2 is ANQGSEA. V was pared by 4 bases and J by 4 bases, with 7 bases of the junction left unmatched. The CDR3 spans 14 residues. The V and J genes are TRBV29-1 and TRBJ1-2; TRBD1 matches at 9 bases. This TCR was sampled from a human donor in good health (CMV status not recorded). Some clones in this sample may be carry-over from other donors' samples. The specimen was PBMCs. The chain's CDR3 is CSVGTGDELYGYTF. The CDR3 region has the DNA TGCAGCGTTGGGACAGGGGACGAACTCTATGGCTACACCTTC.